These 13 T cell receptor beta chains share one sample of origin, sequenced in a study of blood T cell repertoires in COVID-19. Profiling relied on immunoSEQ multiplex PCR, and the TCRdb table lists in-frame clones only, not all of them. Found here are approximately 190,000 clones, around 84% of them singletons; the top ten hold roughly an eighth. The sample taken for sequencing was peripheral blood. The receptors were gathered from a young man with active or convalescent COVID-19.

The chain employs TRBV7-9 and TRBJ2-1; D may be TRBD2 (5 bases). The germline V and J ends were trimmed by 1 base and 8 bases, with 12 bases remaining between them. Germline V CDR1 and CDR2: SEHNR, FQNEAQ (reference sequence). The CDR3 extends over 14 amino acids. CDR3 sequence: CASSLGLAEDEQFF. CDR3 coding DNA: TGTGCCAGCAGCTTAGGGCTAGCCGAGGATGAGCAGTTCTTC.

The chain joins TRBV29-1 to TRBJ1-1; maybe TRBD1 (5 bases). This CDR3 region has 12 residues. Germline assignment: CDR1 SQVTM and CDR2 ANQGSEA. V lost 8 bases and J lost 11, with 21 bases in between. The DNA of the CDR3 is TGCAGCCTCCAGTCCGTCGGGGGTCGCGCTTTCTTT. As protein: CSLQSVGGRAFF. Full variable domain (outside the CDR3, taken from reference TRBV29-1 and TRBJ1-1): SAVISQKPSRDICQRGTSLTIQCQVDSQVTMMFWYRQQPGQSLTLIATANQGSEATYESGFVIDKFPISRPNLTFSTLTVSNMSPEDSSIYLCSLQSVGGRAFFGQGTRLTVV.

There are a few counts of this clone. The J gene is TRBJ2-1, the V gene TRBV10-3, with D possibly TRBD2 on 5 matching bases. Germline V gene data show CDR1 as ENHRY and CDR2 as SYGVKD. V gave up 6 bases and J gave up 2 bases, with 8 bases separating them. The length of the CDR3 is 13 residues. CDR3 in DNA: TGTGCCATCAGGGACTGGGCCTACAATGAGCAGTTCTTC. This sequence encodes CAIRDWAYNEQFF.

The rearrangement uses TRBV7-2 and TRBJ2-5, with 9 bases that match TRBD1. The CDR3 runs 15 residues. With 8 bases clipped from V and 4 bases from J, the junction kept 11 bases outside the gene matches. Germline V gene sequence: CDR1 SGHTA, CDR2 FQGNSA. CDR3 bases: TGTGCCAGCGGCTATATAACACAGGGGGCAGAGACCCAGTACTTC. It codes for CASGYITQGAETQYF.

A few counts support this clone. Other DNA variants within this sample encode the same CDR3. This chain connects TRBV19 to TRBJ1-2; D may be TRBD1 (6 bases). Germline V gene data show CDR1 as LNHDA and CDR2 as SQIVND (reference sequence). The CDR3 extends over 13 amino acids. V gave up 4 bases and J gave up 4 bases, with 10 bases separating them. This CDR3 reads CASSTTGTYGYTF. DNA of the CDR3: TGTGCCAGTAGTACGACAGGTACCTATGGCTACACCTTC.

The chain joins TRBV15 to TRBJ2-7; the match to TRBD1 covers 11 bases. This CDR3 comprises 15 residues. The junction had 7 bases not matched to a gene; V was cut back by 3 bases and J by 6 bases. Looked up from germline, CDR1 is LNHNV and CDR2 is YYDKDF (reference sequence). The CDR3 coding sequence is TGTGCCACCAGCAGCCGGGGACAGGGGGTGGGCGAGCAGTACTTC. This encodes CATSSRGQGVGEQYF. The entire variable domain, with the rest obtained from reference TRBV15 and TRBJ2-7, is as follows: DAMVIQNPRYQVTQFGKPVTLSCSQTLNHNVMYWYQQKSSQAPKLLFHYYDKDFNNEADTPDNFQSRRPNTSFCFLDIRSPGLGDTAMYLCATSSRGQGVGEQYFGPGTRLTVT.

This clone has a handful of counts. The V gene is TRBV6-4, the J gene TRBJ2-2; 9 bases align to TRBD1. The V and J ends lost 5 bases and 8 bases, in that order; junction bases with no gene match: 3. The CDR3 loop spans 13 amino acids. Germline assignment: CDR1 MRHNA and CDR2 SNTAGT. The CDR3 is CASSRTGEGELFF. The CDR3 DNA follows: TGTGCCAGCAGTCGGACAGGGGAAGGGGAGCTGTTTTTT.

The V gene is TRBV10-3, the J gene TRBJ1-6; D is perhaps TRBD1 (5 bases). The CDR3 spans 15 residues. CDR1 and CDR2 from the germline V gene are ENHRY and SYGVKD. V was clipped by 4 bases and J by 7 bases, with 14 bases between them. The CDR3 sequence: CAISGDSIGNSPLHF. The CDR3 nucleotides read TGTGCCATCAGTGGAGACAGTATAGGAAATTCACCCCTCCACTTT.

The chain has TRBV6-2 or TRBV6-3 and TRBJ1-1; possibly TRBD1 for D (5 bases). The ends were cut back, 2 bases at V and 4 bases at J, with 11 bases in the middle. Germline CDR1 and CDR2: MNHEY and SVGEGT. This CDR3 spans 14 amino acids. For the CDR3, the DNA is TGTGCCAGCAGTTACGTTACAGGCTCCACTGAAGCTTTCTTT. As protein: CASSYVTGSTEAFF.

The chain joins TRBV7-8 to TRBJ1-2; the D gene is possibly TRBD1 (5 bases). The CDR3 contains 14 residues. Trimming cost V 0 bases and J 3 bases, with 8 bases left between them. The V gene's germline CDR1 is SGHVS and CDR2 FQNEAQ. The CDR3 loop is CASSLAGVDYGYTF. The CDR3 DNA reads TGTGCCAGCAGCTTAGCAGGGGTCGACTATGGCTACACCTTC.

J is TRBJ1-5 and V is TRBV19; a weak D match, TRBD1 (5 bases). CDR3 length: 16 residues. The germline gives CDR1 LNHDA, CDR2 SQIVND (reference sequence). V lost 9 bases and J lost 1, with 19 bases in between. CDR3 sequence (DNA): TGTGCCAGCGTCAGGGAGGCAGGACGCAGCAATCAGCCCCAGCATTTT. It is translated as CASVREAGRSNQPQHF.

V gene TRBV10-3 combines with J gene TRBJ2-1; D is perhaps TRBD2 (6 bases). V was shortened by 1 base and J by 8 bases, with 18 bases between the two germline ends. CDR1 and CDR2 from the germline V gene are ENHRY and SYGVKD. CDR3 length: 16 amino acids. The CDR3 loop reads CAISELTSFATDEQFF. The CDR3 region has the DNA TGTGCCATCAGTGAGTTGACTAGTTTCGCTACAGATGAGCAGTTCTTC.

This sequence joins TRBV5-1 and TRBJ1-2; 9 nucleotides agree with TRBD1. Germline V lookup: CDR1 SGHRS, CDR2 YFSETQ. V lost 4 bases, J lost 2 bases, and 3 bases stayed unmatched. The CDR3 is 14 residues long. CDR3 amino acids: CASSPGQGNYGYTF. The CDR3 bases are TGCGCCAGCAGCCCGGGACAGGGCAACTATGGCTACACCTTC.